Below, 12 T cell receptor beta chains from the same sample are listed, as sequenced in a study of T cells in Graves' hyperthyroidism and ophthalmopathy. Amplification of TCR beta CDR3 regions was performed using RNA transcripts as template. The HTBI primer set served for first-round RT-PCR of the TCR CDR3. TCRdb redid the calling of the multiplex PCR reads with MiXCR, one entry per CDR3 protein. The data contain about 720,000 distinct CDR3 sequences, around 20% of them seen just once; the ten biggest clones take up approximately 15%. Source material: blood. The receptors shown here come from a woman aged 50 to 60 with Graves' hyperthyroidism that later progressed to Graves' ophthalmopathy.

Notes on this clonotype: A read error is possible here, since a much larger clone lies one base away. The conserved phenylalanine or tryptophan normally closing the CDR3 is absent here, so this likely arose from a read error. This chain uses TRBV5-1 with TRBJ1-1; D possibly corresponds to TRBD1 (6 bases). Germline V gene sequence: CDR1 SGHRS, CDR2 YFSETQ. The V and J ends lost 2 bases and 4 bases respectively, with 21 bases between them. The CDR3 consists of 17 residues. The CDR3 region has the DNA TGCGCCAGCAGCTTCGGTGGGGGCAAAAGGGATTTCACTGAAGCTTTCCTT. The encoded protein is CASSFGGGKRDFTEAFL.

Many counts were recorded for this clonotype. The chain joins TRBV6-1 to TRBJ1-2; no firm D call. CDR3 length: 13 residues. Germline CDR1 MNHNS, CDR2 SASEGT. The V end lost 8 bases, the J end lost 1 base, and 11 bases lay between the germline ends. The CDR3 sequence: CASSWAVNYGYTF. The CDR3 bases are TGTGCCAGCTCTTGGGCGGTTAACTATGGCTACACCTTC.

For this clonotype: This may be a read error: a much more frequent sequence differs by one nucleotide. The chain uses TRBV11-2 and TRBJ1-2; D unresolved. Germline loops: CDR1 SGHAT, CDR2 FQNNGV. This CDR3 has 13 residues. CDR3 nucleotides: TGTGCCAACAGCTCGTCCAATAACTATGGCTACACCTTC. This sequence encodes CANSSSNNYGYTF.

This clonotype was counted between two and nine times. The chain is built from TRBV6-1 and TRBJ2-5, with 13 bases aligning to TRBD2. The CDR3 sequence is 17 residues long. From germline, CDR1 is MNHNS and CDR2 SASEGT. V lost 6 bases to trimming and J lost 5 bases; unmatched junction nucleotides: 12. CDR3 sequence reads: CASRLTSGGSNEETQYF. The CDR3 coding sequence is TGTGCCAGCAGGCTGACTAGCGGGGGGTCAAACGAGGAGACCCAGTACTTC.

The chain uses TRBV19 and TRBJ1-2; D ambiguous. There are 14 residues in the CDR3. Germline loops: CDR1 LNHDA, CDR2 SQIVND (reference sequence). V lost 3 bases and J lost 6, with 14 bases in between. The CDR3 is CASSIARSGDGYTF. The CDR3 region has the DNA TGTGCCAGTAGTATCGCAAGGAGTGGGGATGGCTACACCTTC.

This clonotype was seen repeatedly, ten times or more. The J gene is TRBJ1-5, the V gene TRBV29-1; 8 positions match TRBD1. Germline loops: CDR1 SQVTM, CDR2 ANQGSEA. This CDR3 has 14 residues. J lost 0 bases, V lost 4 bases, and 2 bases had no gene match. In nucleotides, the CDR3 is TGCAGCGTTGTAGGACAGGGTAGCAATCAGCCCCAGCATTTT. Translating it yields CSVVGQGSNQPQHF.

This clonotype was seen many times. CDR3 protein: CASSWDLYEQYF. The CDR3 coding sequence is TGTGCCAGCAGTTGGGACCTATACGAGCAGTACTTC. The rearrangement links TRBV6-1 to TRBJ2-7; TRBD1 or TRBD2 may be the D gene (5 bases each). Germline CDR1 is MNHNS and CDR2 is SASEGT. Trimming removed 5 bases from V and 4 bases from J, with 9 bases in between. This CDR3 has 12 residues.

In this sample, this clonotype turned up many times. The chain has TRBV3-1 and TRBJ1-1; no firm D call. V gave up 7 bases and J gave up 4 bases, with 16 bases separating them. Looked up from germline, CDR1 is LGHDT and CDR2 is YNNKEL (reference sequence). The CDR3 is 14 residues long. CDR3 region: CASTAALPSTEAFF. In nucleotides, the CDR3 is TGTGCCAGCACTGCGGCCTTGCCGTCCACTGAAGCTTTCTTT.

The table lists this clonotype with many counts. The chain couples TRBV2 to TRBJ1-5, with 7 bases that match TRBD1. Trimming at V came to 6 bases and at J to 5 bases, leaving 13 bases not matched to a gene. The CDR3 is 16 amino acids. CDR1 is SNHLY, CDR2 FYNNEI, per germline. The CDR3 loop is CASRGIQGRSYQPQHF. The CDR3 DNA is TGTGCCAGCAGGGGGATACAGGGGAGGTCCTATCAGCCCCAGCATTTT. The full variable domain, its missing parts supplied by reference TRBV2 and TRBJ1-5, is EPEVTQTPSHQVTQMGQEVILRCVPISNHLYFYWYRQILGQKVEFLVSFYNNEISEKSEIFDDQFSVERPDGSNFTLKIRSTKLEDSAMYFCASRGIQGRSYQPQHFGDGTRLSIL.

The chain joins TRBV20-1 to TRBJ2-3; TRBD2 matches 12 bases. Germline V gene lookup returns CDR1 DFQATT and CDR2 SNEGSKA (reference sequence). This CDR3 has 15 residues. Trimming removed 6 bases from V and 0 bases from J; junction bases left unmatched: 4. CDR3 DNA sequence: TGCAGTGCAACCGGGACTAGCGGGAGCACAGATACGCAGTATTTT. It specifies CSATGTSGSTDTQYF.

In DNA, the CDR3 is TGTGCCAGCAGTTACTCCATGGCAGAAACAAGGGGATACGAGCAGTTCTTC. Encoded protein: CASSYSMAETRGYEQFF. The chain recombines TRBV6-2 or TRBV6-3 with TRBJ2-7; D perhaps matches TRBD1 (5 bases). Near its end, the DNA agrees better with TRBJ2-1, so the J call may be wrong. Germline lookup yields CDR1 MNHEY and CDR2 SVGEGT. This CDR3 is 17 amino acids long.

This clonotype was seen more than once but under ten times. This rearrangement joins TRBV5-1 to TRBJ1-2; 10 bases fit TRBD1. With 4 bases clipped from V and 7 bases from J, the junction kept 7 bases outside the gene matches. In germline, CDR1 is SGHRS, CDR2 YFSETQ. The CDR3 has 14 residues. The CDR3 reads CASSTGTGEVGYTF. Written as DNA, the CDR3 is TGCGCCAGCAGCACCGGGACAGGGGAGGTTGGCTACACCTTC.